These 20 T cell receptor beta chains originate from one sample sequenced in a study of shared clonotypes between healthy human individuals. TCRdb's copy holds only in-frame clones and misses some; the assay was immunoSEQ multiplex PCR. The data show roughly 2,300,000 clones, with 85% to 95% seen just once and around 0.4% held by the top ten. Sequenced input: naive CD4+ T cells from PBMCs. Subset denoted: CD45RA+ positively selected. The origin of the receptors is a man aged 18 to 30 in good health. Some clones in this sample may be carry-over from other donors' samples.

The rearrangement joins TRBV11-2 to TRBJ1-1; D call uncertain. The ends were cut back, 2 bases at V and 5 bases at J, with 9 bases in the middle. Germline CDR1 is SGHAT and CDR2 is FQNNGV. The CDR3 has 13 amino acids. The CDR3 DNA follows: TGTGCCAGCAGCTTATTAGGACGAACTGAAGCTTTCTTT. This gives the protein CASSLLGRTEAFF.

This clone was seen once. The V and J genes are TRBV28 and TRBJ1-4, with no clear D. The length of the CDR3 is 13 residues. V lost 5 bases and J lost 8, with 12 bases in between. Germline CDR1 is MDHEN and CDR2 is SYDVKM. The CDR3 DNA sequence: TGTGCCAGCAGTGAGCAGGTCGGGGAAAAACTGTTTTTT. This gives the protein CASSEQVGEKLFF.

This clone was counted once. V gene TRBV28 combines with J gene TRBJ2-1; 8 nucleotides match TRBD2. With 5 bases clipped from V and 4 bases from J, the junction kept 10 bases outside the gene matches. CDR3 size: 16 residues. CDR1 is MDHEN, CDR2 SYDVKM, per germline. This CDR3 reads CASSPGGGGPYNEQFF. In DNA, the CDR3 is TGTGCCAGCAGTCCGGGAGGGGGAGGGCCGTACAATGAGCAGTTCTTC.

V is TRBV5-4 and J is TRBJ2-7; weak D call: TRBD2 (5 bases). Trimming took 2 bases from V and 4 from J, leaving 13 bases between them. The CDR3 is made up of 14 amino acids. CDR1 is SGHNT and CDR2 is YYREEE in the germline V gene (reference sequence). The CDR3 DNA is TGTGCCAGCAGCTTCGGAGGCGGGCTTTACGAGCAGTACTTC. It specifies CASSFGGGLYEQYF.

A word on this clone: Different DNA sequences within this sample yield the same CDR3. This sequence joins TRBV9 and TRBJ1-1; no firm D call. The germline CDR1 and CDR2 sequences are SGDLS and YYNGEE. This CDR3 has 13 amino acids. Trimming took 0 bases from V and 1 from J, leaving 4 bases between them. CDR3 region: CASSVAQNTEAFF. The CDR3 DNA reads TGTGCCAGCAGCGTAGCTCAGAACACTGAAGCTTTCTTT.

CDR3 coding DNA: TGTGCCAGCAGTTTGCAACAGGGGGCCTTAGTGACAGCCAACAATCAGCCCCAGCATTTT. Translation gives CASSLQQGALVTANNQPQHF. The rearrangement uses TRBV28 and TRBJ1-5; 9 nucleotides line up with TRBD1. CDR3 length: 20 amino acids. Per germline, CDR1 MDHEN and CDR2 SYDVKM. Germline trimming cut 3 bases from V and 3 bases from J; bases unmatched to any gene: 18.

The rearrangement uses TRBV27 and TRBJ1-1; 11 positions agree with TRBD1. With 3 bases clipped from V and 4 bases from J, the junction kept 4 bases outside the gene matches. Germline V gene lookup returns CDR1 MNHEY and CDR2 SMNVEV (reference sequence). The CDR3 spans 15 residues. Here the CDR3 reads CASSFWGQGGTEAFF. As DNA, the CDR3 is TGTGCCAGCAGTTTCTGGGGACAGGGGGGCACTGAAGCTTTCTTT.

The CDR3 here is CASRFNRARNTEAFF. The CDR3, as DNA: TGTGCCAGCAGGTTTAATAGGGCGCGCAACACTGAAGCTTTCTTT. The chain has TRBV6-5 and TRBJ1-1, with D unclear. V lost 6 bases and J lost 2, with 16 bases in between. The CDR3 has 15 residues. Germline CDR1 MNHEY, CDR2 SVGAGI.

The chain couples TRBV15 to TRBJ1-4, with D uncertain. V lost 0 bases to trimming and J lost 5 bases, with 10 bases between them. The CDR3 sequence is 15 residues long. The germline V gene encodes CDR1 LNHNV and CDR2 YYDKDF (reference sequence). The CDR3 loop reads CATSRDLTLNEKLFF. Here the CDR3 DNA reads TGTGCCACCAGCAGAGACCTAACCCTCAATGAAAAACTGTTTTTT.

Comment on this clone: The sample carries other DNA sequences with the same CDR3. The J gene is TRBJ2-7, the V gene TRBV5-1, with TRBD2 as a possible D gene (5 bases). Germline V gene sequence: CDR1 SGHRS, CDR2 YFSETQ. The CDR3 runs to 12 residues. The germline V and J ends were trimmed by 0 bases and 6 bases, with 7 bases remaining between them. The CDR3 bases are TGCGCCAGCAGCTTGGGACGGGGCGAGCAGTACTTC. Translation gives CASSLGRGEQYF.

The chain carries TRBV6-5 and TRBJ2-1; 8 nucleotides line up with TRBD2. The junction had 5 bases not matched to a gene; V was cut back by 0 bases and J by 7 bases. The CDR3 has 15 amino acids. Germline V gene lookup returns CDR1 MNHEY and CDR2 SVGAGI. This CDR3 is CASSYSASGRNEQFF. The CDR3 DNA is TGTGCCAGCAGTTACTCCGCCAGCGGGAGAAATGAGCAGTTCTTC.

The chain is built from TRBV5-1 and TRBJ2-2, with D unclear. This CDR3 is 14 amino acids long. CDR1 and CDR2 from the germline V gene are SGHRS and YFSETQ. V gave up 2 bases and J gave up 6 bases, with 11 bases separating them. The CDR3 DNA is TGCGCCAGCAGCTTTTTAACTGGCGCCGGGGAGCTGTTTTTT. Amino acids: CASSFLTGAGELFF.

This chain connects TRBV4-3 to TRBJ2-7, with 7 bases fitting TRBD2. The ends lost 2 bases at V and 2 bases at J; junction bases unmatched: 9. This CDR3 spans 16 amino acids. Germline CDR1 LGHNA, CDR2 YSLEER. The CDR3 nucleotides read TGCGCCAGCAGCCAACTTCGGGGGGTGGGAGCCTACGAGCAGTACTTC. It translates to CASSQLRGVGAYEQYF.

The V call is TRBV30, the J call TRBJ2-2; D possibly corresponds to TRBD2 (5 bases). Trimming stripped 0 bases from V and 6 bases from J, with 11 bases between. The CDR3 has 14 amino acids. Germline-derived CDR1 and CDR2 are GTSNPN and SVGIG (reference sequence). DNA of the CDR3: TGTGCCTGGAGTGTATTGACGAGGGCCGGGGAGCTGTTTTTT. It encodes CAWSVLTRAGELFF.

This chain links TRBV9 with TRBJ2-5; D call uncertain. Between the trimmed V and J ends, which lost 3 bases and 2 bases, there was a span of 11 bases. CDR3 length equals 14 residues. Germline V lookup: CDR1 SGDLS, CDR2 YYNGEE. CDR3 DNA sequence: TGTGCCAGCAGCGCGATGGGGTATCAAGAGACCCAGTACTTC. Its protein is CASSAMGYQETQYF.

The rearrangement links TRBV7-9 to TRBJ1-5, with D hard to call. The CDR3 runs to 13 residues. The V gene's germline CDR1 is SEHNR and CDR2 FQNEAQ (reference sequence). V was shortened by 5 bases and J by 3 bases, with 8 bases between the two germline ends. CDR3 protein: CASSRETNQPQHF. The CDR3 nucleotides read TGTGCCAGCAGCCGGGAAACCAATCAGCCCCAGCATTTT.

The chain carries TRBV7-2 and TRBJ1-2; D not certain. There are 15 residues in the CDR3. CDR1 is SGHTA and CDR2 is FQGNSA in the germline V gene. With 2 bases removed from V and 3 bases from J, the gap between germline ends came to 13 bases. The CDR3 sequence is CASSLTPDGDYGYTF. The CDR3 DNA reads TGTGCCAGCAGCTTAACCCCAGATGGGGACTATGGCTACACCTTC.

The CDR3 sequence is CASSLAPLGTSGTGANVLTF. CDR3 bases: TGCGCCAGCAGCTTGGCCCCCTTGGGGACTAGCGGGACTGGGGCCAACGTCCTGACTTTC. This rearrangement joins TRBV5-1 to TRBJ2-6; TRBD2 matches at 13 bases. After removal of 0 bases from V and 2 bases from J, the junction contained 8 bases not matched to a gene. CDR1 SGHRS and CDR2 YFSETQ come from the germline V gene. The CDR3 length is 20 residues.

The gene calls are TRBV27 and TRBJ1-1, with 8 bases aligning to TRBD1. Per the germline V gene, CDR1 is MNHEY and CDR2 is SMNVEV (reference sequence). There are 13 residues in the CDR3. The J segment lost 9 bases and the V segment lost 8 bases, leaving 11 bases of the junction unmatched. In nucleotides, the CDR3 is TGTGCCAGCTCAGACAGGGGATGGCATAAAGCTTTCTTT. Amino acids: CASSDRGWHKAFF.

As regards this clone: The junction does not match germline at one end; this may be a read error. The chain joins TRBV29-1 to TRBJ1-1; D uncertain. Per germline, CDR1 SQVTM and CDR2 ANQGSEA. The CDR3 loop spans 13 amino acids. CDR3 sequence reads: CSVARELNPEAFF. In DNA, the CDR3 is TGCAGCGTTGCCCGGGAACTGAACCCTGAAGCTTTCTTT.